The 20 T cell receptor beta chains below all came from one sample that was sequenced in a study of T cells after yellow fever vaccination. TCRdb reanalysed the 5' RACE reads using MiXCR and keeps one entry per CDR3 protein. This sample has approximately 160,000 distinct CDR3 sequences, with 9.3% found just once. Sequencing used CD8+ T cells sorted from PBMCs, obtained 45 days after the yellow fever booster vaccination. The origin of the receptors is a man aged 18 to 30 who received the YFV17D yellow fever vaccine.

This clonotype was counted a few times. The chain combines TRBV28 with TRBJ1-1; unclear D gene. The CDR3 contains 14 residues. From germline, CDR1 is MDHEN and CDR2 SYDVKM. V lost 1 base, J lost 11 bases, and 17 bases lay in between. The CDR3 loop reads CASSLLGKGIEAFF. As DNA, the CDR3 is TGTGCCAGCAGTTTATTAGGCAAGGGTATCGAGGCTTTCTTT.

This clonotype was seen more than once but under ten times. CDR3: CASSVVGLGLYGYTF. In DNA, the CDR3 is TGTGCCAGCAGTGTAGTGGGCTTGGGACTATATGGCTACACCTTC. The V gene is TRBV12-3 or TRBV12-4, the J gene TRBJ1-2, with D possibly being TRBD1 (5 bases). The ends were cut back, 5 bases at V and 5 bases at J, with 18 bases in the middle. This CDR3 is 15 amino acids long.

This clonotype was detected ten times or more. This rearrangement joins TRBV4-1 to TRBJ2-3; 7 positions agree with TRBD2. The CDR3 is made up of 17 amino acids. The trim removed 0 bases at V and 4 bases at J, leaving 10 bases unmatched. Germline CDR1 MGHRA, CDR2 YSYEKL. CDR3 residues: CASSQDGREGFADTQYF. For the CDR3, the DNA is TGCGCCAGCAGCCAAGATGGCAGGGAGGGTTTTGCAGATACGCAGTATTTT.

V and J are TRBV3-2 and TRBJ2-7; TRBD2 is the table's D call, not checked against the DNA. TRBV3-2 is a recognized pseudogene. The CDR3 has 13 residues. CDR3 sequence reads: CASRRPRGGEQYV. In nucleotides, the CDR3 is TGTGCCAGCAGACGACCTCGGGGAGGCGAGCAGTACGTC.

The J gene is TRBJ1-2, the V gene TRBV7-9; the D is unclear. Germline CDR1 and CDR2: SEHNR and FQNEAQ (reference sequence). Trimming removed 2 bases from V and 8 bases from J, with 9 bases in between. CDR3 length equals 12 residues. As DNA, the CDR3 is TGTGCCAGCAGCTTACCACGCGGGGGCTACACCTTC. Translated: CASSLPRGGYTF.

J is TRBJ2-7 and V is TRBV7-2; D may be TRBD1 (5 bases). The CDR3 extends over 13 amino acids. Deletions cut 5 bases from V and 5 bases from J, with 13 bases between. CDR1 and CDR2 (germline): SGHTA, FQGNSA. The CDR3, as DNA: TGTGCCAGCAGCGCACATGGGGCCGACGAGCAGTACGTC. It yields the protein CASSAHGADEQYV.

V usage is TRBV29-1 and J usage is TRBJ1-1; unclear D gene. Between the trimmed V and J ends, which lost 3 bases and 0 bases, there was a span of 8 bases. CDR1 is SQVTM, CDR2 ANQGSEA, per germline. CDR3 length equals 13 residues. The CDR3 nucleotides are TGCAGCGTTGATTCCGGCATGAACACTGAAGCTTTCTTT. It yields the protein CSVDSGMNTEAFF.

This clonotype was seen more than once but under ten times. The genes are TRBV20-1 and TRBJ1-2; no firm D call. Germline CDR1 reads DFQATT; CDR2 reads SNEGSKA (reference sequence). The CDR3 consists of 14 residues. Trimming took off 3 bases at V and 4 bases at J, with 15 bases between the two ends. CDR3 sequence reads: CSARDRTAAYGYTF. CDR3 nucleotides: TGCAGTGCTAGGGATAGGACTGCCGCCTATGGCTACACCTTC.

This clonotype was observed a handful of times. The V and J genes are TRBV28 and TRBJ2-3, with TRBD1 matching over 7 bases. The CDR3 contains 15 residues. Germline loops: CDR1 MDHEN, CDR2 SYDVKM. Losses at the gene ends were 6 bases for V and 0 bases for J; bases not matched to a gene: 6. The CDR3 spells CASSRGQRSTDTQYF. CDR3 in DNA: TGTGCCAGCAGCCGGGGACAGCGGAGCACAGATACGCAGTATTTT.

In its sample, this clonotype ranks as medium-sized. The rearrangement links TRBV3-1 to TRBJ2-1; 9 bases agree with TRBD1. CDR3 length: 14 amino acids. The junction had 5 bases not matched to a gene; V was cut back by 4 bases and J by 7 bases. The germline gives CDR1 LGHDT, CDR2 YNNKEL (reference sequence). The CDR3 reads CASSLTGTGNEQFF. The CDR3 bases are TGTGCCAGCAGCCTCACCGGGACAGGGAATGAGCAGTTCTTC.

This rearrangement joins TRBV12-5 to TRBJ1-4; 10 bases align to TRBD1. The CDR3 totals 14 residues. Germline loops: CDR1 LGHNT, CDR2 FRNRAP. Germline trimming cut 4 bases from V and 6 bases from J; bases unmatched to any gene: 2. The CDR3 spells CASGSGTGDEKLFF. The CDR3 nucleotides are TGTGCTAGTGGTTCCGGGACAGGGGATGAAAAACTGTTTTTT.

This clonotype has more than one count but fewer than ten. The chain is built from TRBV6-6 and TRBJ1-1, with 9 bases that match TRBD1. V gave up 8 bases and J gave up 2 bases; unmatched junction bases: 6. The CDR3 runs 14 residues. The V gene's germline CDR1 is MNHNY and CDR2 SVGAGI (reference sequence). The CDR3 sequence is CASDRTGANTEAFF. For the CDR3, the DNA is TGTGCCAGCGACCGGACAGGGGCAAACACTGAAGCTTTCTTT.

In this sample, this clonotype turned up many times. The genes are TRBV20-1 and TRBJ2-1, with D unclear. The CDR3 is made up of 15 amino acids. Germline assignment: CDR1 DFQATT and CDR2 SNEGSKA (reference sequence). Trimming took off 0 bases at V and 9 bases at J, with 18 bases between the two ends. The CDR3 DNA is TGCAGTGCTAGAGATTACCCCCACTCTGATACTGAGCAGTTCTTC. Protein: CSARDYPHSDTEQFF.

This clonotype has more than one count but fewer than ten. The chain couples TRBV19 to TRBJ2-2, with TRBD2 identical over 7 bases. Trimming at V came to 5 bases and at J to 7 bases, leaving 7 bases not matched to a gene. This CDR3 spans 14 amino acids. CDR1 and CDR2 from the germline V gene are LNHDA and SQIVND (reference sequence). In nucleotides, the CDR3 is TGTGCCAGTAGTGCAGCGGGGTGGAGCGGGGAGCTGTTTTTT. The encoded protein is CASSAAGWSGELFF.

This chain connects TRBV7-2 to TRBJ2-5; D possibly uses TRBD1 or TRBD2 (6 bases each). Germline V CDR1 and CDR2: SGHTA, FQGNSA. V was clipped by 5 bases and J by 4 bases, with 29 bases between them. The CDR3 extends over 19 amino acids. The CDR3 DNA is TGTGCCAGCAGCCCCTACAGGGACGGGTGGGGGGCGCGTCTAGAGACCCAGTACTTC. Protein product: CASSPYRDGWGARLETQYF.

This clonotype was seen repeatedly, ten times or more. The chain employs TRBV12-3 or TRBV12-4 and TRBJ2-5; D unresolved. V gave up 3 bases and J gave up 5 bases, with 10 bases separating them. The CDR3 has 13 amino acids. This CDR3 reads CASSLVLGETQYF. DNA of the CDR3: TGTGCCAGCAGTTTGGTATTAGGGGAGACCCAGTACTTC.

A few counts support this clonotype. The chain uses TRBV5-1 and TRBJ1-1; D is ambiguous. Trimming shortened V by 0 bases and J by 0 bases, and 12 bases separated the two germline ends. The CDR3 sequence is 16 residues long. Looked up from germline, CDR1 is SGHRS and CDR2 is YFSETQ. CDR3 in amino acids: CASSLEVGELNTEAFF. The DNA of the CDR3 is TGCGCCAGCAGCTTGGAAGTTGGGGAGCTGAACACTGAAGCTTTCTTT. Together with reference TRBV5-1 and TRBJ1-1, the CDR3 gives the full variable domain: KAGVTQTPRYLIKTRGQQVTLSCSPISGHRSVSWYQQTPGQGLQFLFEYFSETQRNKGNFPGRFSGRQFSNSRSEMNVSTLELGDSALYLCASSLEVGELNTEAFFGQGTRLTVV.

V is TRBV6-5 and J is TRBJ2-7, with TRBD1 matching over 7 bases. Unmatched junction bases numbered 8, after V lost 0 bases and J lost 3 bases. Germline lookup yields CDR1 MNHEY and CDR2 SVGAGI. There are 16 residues in the CDR3. The CDR3: CASSYSLRTGNYEQYF. DNA for the CDR3: TGTGCCAGCAGTTACTCCCTCCGGACAGGAAACTACGAGCAGTACTTC.

This clonotype was found a few times. The chain links TRBV7-9 to TRBJ2-5; TRBD1 matches at 7 bases. The CDR3 length is 16 residues. The germline gives CDR1 SEHNR, CDR2 FQNEAQ (reference sequence). Germline trimming cut 1 base from V and 1 base from J; bases unmatched to any gene: 6. The CDR3 DNA is TGTGCCAGCAGCTTAGAAGGGACAGAATTCCAAGAGACCCAGTACTTC. Translation: CASSLEGTEFQETQYF.

This clonotype was observed a handful of times. J is TRBJ1-1 and V is TRBV5-1; D possibly corresponds to TRBD1 (5 bases). Germline V CDR1 and CDR2: SGHRS, YFSETQ. The CDR3 has 14 residues. Trimming removed 0 bases at V and 5 bases at J, with 11 bases between. CDR3 DNA: TGCGCCAGCAGCTTGGGAGGGGAAGCTACTGAAGCTTTCTTT. It specifies CASSLGGEATEAFF.